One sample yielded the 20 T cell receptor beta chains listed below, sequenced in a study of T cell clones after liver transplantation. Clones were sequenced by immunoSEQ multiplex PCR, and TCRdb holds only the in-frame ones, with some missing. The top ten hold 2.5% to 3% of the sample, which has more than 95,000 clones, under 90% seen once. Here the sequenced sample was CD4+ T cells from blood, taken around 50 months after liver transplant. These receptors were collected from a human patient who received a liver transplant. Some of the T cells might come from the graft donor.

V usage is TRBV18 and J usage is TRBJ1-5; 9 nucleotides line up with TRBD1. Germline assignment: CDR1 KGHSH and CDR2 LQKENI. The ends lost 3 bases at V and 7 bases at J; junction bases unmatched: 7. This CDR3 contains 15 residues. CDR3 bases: TGTGCCAGCTCACCGGGGGGACAGGGAGGACAGCCCCAGCATTTT. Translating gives CASSPGGQGGQPQHF.

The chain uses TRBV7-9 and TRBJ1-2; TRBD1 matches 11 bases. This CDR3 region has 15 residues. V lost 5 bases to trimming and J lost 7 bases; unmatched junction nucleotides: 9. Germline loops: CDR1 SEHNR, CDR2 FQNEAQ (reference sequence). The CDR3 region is CASSQVGQGAGGYTF. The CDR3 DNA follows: TGTGCCAGCAGCCAGGTCGGACAGGGGGCAGGTGGCTACACCTTC.

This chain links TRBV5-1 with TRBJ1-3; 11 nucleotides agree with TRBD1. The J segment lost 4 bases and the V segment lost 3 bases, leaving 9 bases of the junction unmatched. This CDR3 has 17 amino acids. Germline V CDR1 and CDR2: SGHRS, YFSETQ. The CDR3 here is CASSYTGTGGAGNTIYF. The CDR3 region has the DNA TGCGCCAGCAGCTACACCGGGACAGGGGGTGCCGGAAACACCATATATTTT.

CDR3 in DNA: TGTGCCAGCAGTTTCGTACAGGGAGGGGACGAGCAGTACTTC. Translated, it gives CASSFVQGGDEQYF. The chain has TRBV6-5 and TRBJ2-7; weak D call: TRBD2 (7 bases). Trimming cost V 4 bases and J 5 bases, with 15 bases left between them. This CDR3 is built from 14 residues. CDR1 MNHEY and CDR2 SVGAGI come from the germline V gene.

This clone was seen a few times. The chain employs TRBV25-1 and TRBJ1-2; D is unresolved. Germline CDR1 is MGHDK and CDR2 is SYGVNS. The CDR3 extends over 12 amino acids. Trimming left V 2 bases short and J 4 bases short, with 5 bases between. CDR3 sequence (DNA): TGTGCCAGCAGTGAACAGCCCTATGGCTACACCTTC. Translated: CASSEQPYGYTF.

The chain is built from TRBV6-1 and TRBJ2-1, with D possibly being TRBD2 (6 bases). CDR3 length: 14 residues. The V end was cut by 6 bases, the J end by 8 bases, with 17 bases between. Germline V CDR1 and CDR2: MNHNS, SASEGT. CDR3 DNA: TGTGCCAGCAGGAGTAGCGGTTGGGGGGATGAGCAGTTCTTC. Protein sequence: CASRSSGWGDEQFF.

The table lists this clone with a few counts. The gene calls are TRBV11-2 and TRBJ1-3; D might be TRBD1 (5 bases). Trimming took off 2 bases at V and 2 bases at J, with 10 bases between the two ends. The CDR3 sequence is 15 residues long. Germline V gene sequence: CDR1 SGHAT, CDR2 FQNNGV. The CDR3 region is CASSLKGLAGNTIYF. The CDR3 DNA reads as TGTGCCAGCAGCTTAAAGGGGTTAGCTGGAAACACCATATATTTT.

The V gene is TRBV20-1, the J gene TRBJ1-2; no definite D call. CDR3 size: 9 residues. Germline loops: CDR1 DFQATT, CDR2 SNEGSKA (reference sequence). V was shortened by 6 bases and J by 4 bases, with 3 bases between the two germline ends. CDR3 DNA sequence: TGCAGTGCCTCCTATGGCTACACCTTC. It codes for CSASYGYTF.

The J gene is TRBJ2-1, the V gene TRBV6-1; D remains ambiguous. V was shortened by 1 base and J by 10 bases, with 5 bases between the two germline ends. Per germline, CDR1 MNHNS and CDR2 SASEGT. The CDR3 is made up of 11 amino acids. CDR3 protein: CASSEGWEQFF. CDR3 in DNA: TGTGCCAGCAGTGAAGGATGGGAGCAGTTCTTC.

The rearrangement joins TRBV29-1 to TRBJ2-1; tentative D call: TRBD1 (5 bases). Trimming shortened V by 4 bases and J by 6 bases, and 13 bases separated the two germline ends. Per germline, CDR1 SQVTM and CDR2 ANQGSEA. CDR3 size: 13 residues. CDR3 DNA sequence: TGCAGCGTTGGGGGCCCACTGGGCAATGAGCAGTTCTTC. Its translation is CSVGGPLGNEQFF.

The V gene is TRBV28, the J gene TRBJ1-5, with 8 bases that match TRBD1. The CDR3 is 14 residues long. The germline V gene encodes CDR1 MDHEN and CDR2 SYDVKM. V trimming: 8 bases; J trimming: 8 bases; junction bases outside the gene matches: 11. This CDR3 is CASAMTGVEEPQHF. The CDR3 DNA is TGTGCCAGCGCCATGACAGGGGTCGAGGAGCCCCAGCATTTT.

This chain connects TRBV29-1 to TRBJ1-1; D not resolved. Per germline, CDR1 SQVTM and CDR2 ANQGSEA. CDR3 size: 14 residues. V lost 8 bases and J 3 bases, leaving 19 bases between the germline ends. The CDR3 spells CSSKVRVTDTEAFF. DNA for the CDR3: TGCAGCTCCAAGGTGAGGGTAACGGACACTGAAGCTTTCTTT.

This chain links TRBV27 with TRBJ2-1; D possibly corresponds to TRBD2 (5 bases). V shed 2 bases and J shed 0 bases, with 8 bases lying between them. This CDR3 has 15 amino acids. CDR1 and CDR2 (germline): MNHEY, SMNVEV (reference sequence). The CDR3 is CASSLLASSYNEQFF. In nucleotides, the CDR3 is TGTGCCAGCAGTTTACTAGCCAGCTCCTACAATGAGCAGTTCTTC.

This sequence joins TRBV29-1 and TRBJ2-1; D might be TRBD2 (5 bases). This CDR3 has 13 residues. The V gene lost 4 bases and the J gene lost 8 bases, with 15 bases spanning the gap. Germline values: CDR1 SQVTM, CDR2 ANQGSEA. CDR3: CSVAQLEEHEQFF. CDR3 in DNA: TGCAGCGTTGCCCAACTAGAGGAGCATGAGCAGTTCTTC.

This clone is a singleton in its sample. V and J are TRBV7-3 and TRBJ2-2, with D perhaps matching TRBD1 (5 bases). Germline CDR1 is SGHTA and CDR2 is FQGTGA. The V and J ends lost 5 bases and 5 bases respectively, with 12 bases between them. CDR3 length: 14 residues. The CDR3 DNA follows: TGTGCCAGCAGCCCAGTGCCAGGGACCGGGGAGCTGTTTTTT. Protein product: CASSPVPGTGELFF.

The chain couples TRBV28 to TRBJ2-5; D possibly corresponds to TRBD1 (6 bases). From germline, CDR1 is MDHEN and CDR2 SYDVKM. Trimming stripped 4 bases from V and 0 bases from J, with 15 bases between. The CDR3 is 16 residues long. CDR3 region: CASSSGQRTYQETQYF. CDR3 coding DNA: TGTGCCAGCAGTTCCGGACAGCGGACGTACCAAGAGACCCAGTACTTC. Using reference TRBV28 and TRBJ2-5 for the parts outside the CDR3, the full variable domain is DVKVTQSSRYLVKRTGEKVFLECVQDMDHENMFWYRQDPGLGLRLIYFSYDVKMKEKGDIPEGYSVSREKKERFSLILESASTNQTSMYLCASSSGQRTYQETQYFGPGTRLLVL.

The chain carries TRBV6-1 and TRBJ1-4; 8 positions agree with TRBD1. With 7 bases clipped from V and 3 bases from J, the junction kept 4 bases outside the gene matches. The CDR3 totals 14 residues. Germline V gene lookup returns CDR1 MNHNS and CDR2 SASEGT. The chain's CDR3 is CASTRQGSNEKLFF. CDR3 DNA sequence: TGTGCCAGCACCAGACAGGGGTCTAATGAAAAACTGTTTTTT.

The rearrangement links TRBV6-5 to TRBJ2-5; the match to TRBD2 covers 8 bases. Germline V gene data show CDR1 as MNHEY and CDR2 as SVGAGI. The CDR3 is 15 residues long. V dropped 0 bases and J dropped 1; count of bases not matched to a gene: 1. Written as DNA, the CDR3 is TGTGCCAGCAGTTACTCTGGACTAGCCCAAGAGACCCAGTACTTC. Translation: CASSYSGLAQETQYF.

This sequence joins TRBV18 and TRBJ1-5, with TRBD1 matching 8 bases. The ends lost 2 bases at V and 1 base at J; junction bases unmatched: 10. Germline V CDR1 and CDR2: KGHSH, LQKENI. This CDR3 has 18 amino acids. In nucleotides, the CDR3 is TGTGCCAGCTCACCATGGGGAGCAGGGGGCGAAAGCAATCAGCCCCAGCATTTT. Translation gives CASSPWGAGGESNQPQHF.

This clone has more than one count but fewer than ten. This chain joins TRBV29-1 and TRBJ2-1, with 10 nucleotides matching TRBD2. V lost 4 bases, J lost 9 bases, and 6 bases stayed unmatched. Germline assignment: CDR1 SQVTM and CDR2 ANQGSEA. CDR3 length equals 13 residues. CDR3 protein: CSVGTSGSGEQFF. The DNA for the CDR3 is TGCAGCGTTGGGACTAGCGGTTCCGGTGAGCAGTTCTTC.